The T cell receptor beta chain under discussion was sequenced for a study of blood T cells in healthy people across ages (dated by TCRdb to between 2014 and 2017). In terms of the full investigation: In model experiments, template switching captured about one uniquely barcoded TCR beta cDNA molecule for every two T cells. To track age-related changes in TCR beta repertoire diversity, the study relied on deep sequencing normalized with unique cDNA molecular identifiers. Two additional independent replicas of 1 million unique cDNA reads from the same blood draw were analyzed for two donors (one aged 18 to 30 and one aged 80 or older). Donors were grouped into four age groups: young (average approximately 15 years), middle-aged (roughly 40), aged (approximately 58) and long-lived (about 82). To avoid experimental bias, donors of different ages were spread randomly across the sequencing lanes. Broader findings and caveats from the paper: Compared with the aged group, the long-lived group had more naive CD4+ T cells, fewer expanded clones and increased TCR diversity, suggesting age selection. Because donor CMV infection status was unknown, age-related changes in expanded clonotypes were potentially confounded. Observed TCR beta diversity per million T cells fell roughly linearly with age, and a significant reduction was already apparent by age approximately 41. Total diversity estimates from one million sequenced T cells were considered lower bounds and underestimates. There was a strong correlation between observed TCR beta diversity and the percentage of naive T cells measured by flow cytometry. Since profiling was done on bulk unsorted PBMCs, naive and antigen-experienced compartments could not be conclusively compared.

Library preparation employed 5' RACE. A second 7 to 11 cycle PCR used a sample-barcoded 5' primer and a J-beta primer mix. Each TCR beta cDNA molecule received a unique molecular identifier from a template-switch 5' adaptor carrying 12 random nucleotides. At least 2.5 million CDR3-containing paired-end reads were obtained from each sample. First-strand cDNA was synthesized from all RNA with the Mint cDNA synthesis kit, primed by a TRBC-specific oligonucleotide. All cDNA was treated with uracil-DNA glycosylase and then went through a first 18-cycle PCR with the universal primers M1SS and BC2_uni_R. In the original analysis: Each sample was normalized by randomly selecting 1 million high-quality reads, each carrying a distinct molecular identifier. Reads with shared molecular identifiers were discarded instead of being binned into consensus sequences. MiTCR, run with a Q25 quality threshold and the strictest error-elimination algorithm, handled CDR3 identification, clonotype clustering and error correction. A nonparametric unseen species model using Euler transformation provided a lower-bound estimate of total TCR beta diversity. TCRdb trimmed the raw reads at Q25, called clones with MiXCR and kept productive beta chains. One record per CDR3 amino acid sequence lists the most common genes and DNA. TCRdb assigned the V and J calls; the authors' analysis was not used. The sample table shows approximately 2,000,000 distinct CDR3 sequences, and roughly 43% are seen once. Clones ranked in the top ten supply 20% to 25% of the sample.

The approximately 39 donors, aged about 6 to 100 years, were systemically healthy Caucasian individuals from Russia. Approximately 9.3 milliliters of peripheral blood were drawn from each donor into EDTA-treated Vacutainer tubes. Ficoll-Paque density-gradient centrifugation was used to isolate PBMCs, with at least 6.5 million obtained per sample. Total RNA, at least 6 micrograms per sample, was extracted from PBMCs with Trizol reagent. The percentages of naive CD45RAhigh/CD27high T cells were determined by flow cytometry on a PBMC aliquot from every donor. Taken from cysteine to phenylalanine, the CDR3 has 16 residues. Solely the CDR3 DNA is kept, with 48 bases framed from the first base. V ends up 5 bases short and J 5 bases short, with an unmatched junction base count of 8. In the germline V gene, CDR1 corresponds to SGHTA and CDR2 to FQGTGA. This clonotype was counted between two and nine times. The target of this receptor is not known. Qualities for individual bases were not recorded, and no much larger clone is one base off.

What was sequenced was blood. This sequence uses TRBV7-3 and TRBJ2-3; a stretch of 12 junction bases matches TRBD2. The clonotype was recovered from a human donor in good health. This receptor has the CDR3 CASSPSGGAGEDTQYF. The DNA is as follows: TGTGCCAGCAGCCCTAGCGGGGGGGCCGGTGAAGATACGCAGTATTTT.